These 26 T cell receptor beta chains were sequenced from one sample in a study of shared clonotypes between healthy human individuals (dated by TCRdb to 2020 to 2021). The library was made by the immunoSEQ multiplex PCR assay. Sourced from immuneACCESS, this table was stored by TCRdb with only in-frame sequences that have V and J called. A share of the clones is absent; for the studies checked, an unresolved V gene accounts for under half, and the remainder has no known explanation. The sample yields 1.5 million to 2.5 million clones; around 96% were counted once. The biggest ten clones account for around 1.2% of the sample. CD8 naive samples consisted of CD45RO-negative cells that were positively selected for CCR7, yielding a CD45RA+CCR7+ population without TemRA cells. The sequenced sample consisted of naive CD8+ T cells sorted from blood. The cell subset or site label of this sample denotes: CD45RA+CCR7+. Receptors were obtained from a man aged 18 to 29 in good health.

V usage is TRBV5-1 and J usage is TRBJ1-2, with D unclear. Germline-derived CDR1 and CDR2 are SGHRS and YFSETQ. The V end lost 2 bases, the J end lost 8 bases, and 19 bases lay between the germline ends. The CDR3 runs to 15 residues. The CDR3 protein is CASSFPEVGEDGYTF. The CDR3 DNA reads TGCGCCAGCAGCTTCCCAGAAGTCGGGGAGGACGGCTACACCTTC. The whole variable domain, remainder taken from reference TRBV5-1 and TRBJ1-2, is KAGVTQTPRYLIKTRGQQVTLSCSPISGHRSVSWYQQTPGQGLQFLFEYFSETQRNKGNFPGRFSGRQFSNSRSEMNVSTLELGDSALYLCASSFPEVGEDGYTFGSGTRLTVV.

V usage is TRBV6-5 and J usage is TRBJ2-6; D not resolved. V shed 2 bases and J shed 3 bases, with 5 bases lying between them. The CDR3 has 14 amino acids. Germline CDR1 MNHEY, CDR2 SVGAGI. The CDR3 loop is CASSYVGGANVLTF. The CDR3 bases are TGTGCCAGCAGTTACGTTGGTGGGGCCAACGTCCTGACTTTC.

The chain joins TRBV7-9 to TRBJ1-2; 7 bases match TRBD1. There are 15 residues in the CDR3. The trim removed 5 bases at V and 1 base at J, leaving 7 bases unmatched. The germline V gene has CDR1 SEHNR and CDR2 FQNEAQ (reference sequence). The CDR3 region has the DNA TGTGCCAGCAGCCCGCGGGGACAGCTTAACTATGGCTACACCTTC. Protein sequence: CASSPRGQLNYGYTF.

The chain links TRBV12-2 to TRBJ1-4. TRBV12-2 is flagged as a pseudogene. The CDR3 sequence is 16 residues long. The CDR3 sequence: CASRLRNPGGVGKLFF. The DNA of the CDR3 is TGTGCAAGTCGCTTACGAAACCCAGGGGGGGTCGGAAAACTGTTTTTT.

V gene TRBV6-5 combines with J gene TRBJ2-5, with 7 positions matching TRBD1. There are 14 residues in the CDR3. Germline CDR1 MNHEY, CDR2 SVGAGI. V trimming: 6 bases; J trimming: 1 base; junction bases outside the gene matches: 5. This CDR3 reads CASRFRDSQETQYF. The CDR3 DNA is TGTGCCAGCAGATTCCGGGACAGCCAAGAGACCCAGTACTTC.

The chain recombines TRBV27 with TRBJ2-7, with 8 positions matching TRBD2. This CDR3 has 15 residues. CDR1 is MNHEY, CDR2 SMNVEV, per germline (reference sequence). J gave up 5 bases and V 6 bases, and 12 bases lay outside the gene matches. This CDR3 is CASSPLGTSFHEQYF. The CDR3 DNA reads TGTGCCAGCAGCCCACTCGGGACTAGTTTCCACGAGCAGTACTTC.

CDR3 DNA: TGTGCCAGCAGCCCGACTAGCGGGGGGGCGCTAGGCACCGGGGAGCTGTTTTTT. Protein: CASSPTSGGALGTGELFF. J is TRBJ2-2 and V is TRBV7-6; 14 bases are a match to TRBD2. V lost 5 bases to trimming and J lost 4 bases; unmatched junction nucleotides: 9. The CDR3 has 18 residues. CDR1 and CDR2 (germline): SGHVS, FNYEAQ.

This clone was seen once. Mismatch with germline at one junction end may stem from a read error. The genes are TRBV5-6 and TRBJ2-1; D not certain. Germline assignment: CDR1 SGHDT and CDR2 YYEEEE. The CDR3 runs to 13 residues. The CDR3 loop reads CASSLYSSNEQFF. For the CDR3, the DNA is TGTGCCAGCAGCTTGTACTCCTCCAATGAGCAGTTCTTC.

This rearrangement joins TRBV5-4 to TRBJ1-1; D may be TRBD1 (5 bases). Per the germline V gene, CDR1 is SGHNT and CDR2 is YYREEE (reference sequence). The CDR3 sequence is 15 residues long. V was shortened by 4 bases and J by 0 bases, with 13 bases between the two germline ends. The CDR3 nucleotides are TGTGCCAGCAGCCCGAACAGGACGGTGAACACTGAAGCTTTCTTT. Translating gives CASSPNRTVNTEAFF.

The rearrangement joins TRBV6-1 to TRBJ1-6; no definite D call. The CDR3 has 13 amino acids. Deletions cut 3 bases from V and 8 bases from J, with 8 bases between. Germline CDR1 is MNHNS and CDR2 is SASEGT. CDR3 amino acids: CASSDRSDSPLHF. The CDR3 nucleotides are TGTGCCAGCAGTGACCGTTCCGATTCACCCCTCCACTTT.

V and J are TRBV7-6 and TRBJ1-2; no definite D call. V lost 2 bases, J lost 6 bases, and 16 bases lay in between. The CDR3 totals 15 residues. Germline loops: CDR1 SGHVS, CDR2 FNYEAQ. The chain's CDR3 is CASSLSQGPRDGYTF. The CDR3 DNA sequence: TGTGCCAGCAGCTTATCGCAAGGGCCTAGGGATGGCTACACCTTC.

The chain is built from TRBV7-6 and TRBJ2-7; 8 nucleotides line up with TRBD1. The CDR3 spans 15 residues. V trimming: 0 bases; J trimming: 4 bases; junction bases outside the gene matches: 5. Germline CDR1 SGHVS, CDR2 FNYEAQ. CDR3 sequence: CASSLALDRVYEQYF. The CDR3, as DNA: TGTGCCAGCAGCTTAGCGCTGGACAGGGTGTACGAGCAGTACTTC.

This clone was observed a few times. CDR3 in amino acids: CASSYSASSTDTQYF. CDR3 nucleotide sequence: TGTGCCAGCAGTTACTCGGCCAGTAGCACAGATACGCAGTATTTT. This chain connects TRBV6-5 to TRBJ2-3, with no clear D. V lost 0 bases and J 0 bases, leaving 7 bases between the germline ends. Germline V lookup: CDR1 MNHEY, CDR2 SVGAGI. This CDR3 region has 15 residues.

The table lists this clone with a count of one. The CDR3 protein is CASSAGTVVEQFF. The CDR3 nucleotides read TGTGCCAGCAGCGCCGGGACCGTTGTTGAGCAGTTCTTC. This rearrangement joins TRBV13 to TRBJ2-1; D is tentatively TRBD1 or TRBD2 (5 bases each). V lost 5 bases and J lost 9, with 14 bases in between. The V gene's germline CDR1 is PRHDT and CDR2 FYEKMQ (reference sequence). The CDR3 extends over 13 amino acids.

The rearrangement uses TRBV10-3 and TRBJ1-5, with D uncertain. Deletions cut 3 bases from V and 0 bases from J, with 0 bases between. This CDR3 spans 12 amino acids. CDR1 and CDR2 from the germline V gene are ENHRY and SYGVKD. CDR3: CAISDSNQPQHF. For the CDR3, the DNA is TGTGCCATCAGTGATAGCAATCAGCCCCAGCATTTT.

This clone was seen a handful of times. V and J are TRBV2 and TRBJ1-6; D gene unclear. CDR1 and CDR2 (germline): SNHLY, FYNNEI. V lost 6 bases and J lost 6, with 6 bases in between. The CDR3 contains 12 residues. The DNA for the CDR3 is TGTGCCAGCAGGGCCATTAATTCACCCCTCCACTTT. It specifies CASRAINSPLHF.

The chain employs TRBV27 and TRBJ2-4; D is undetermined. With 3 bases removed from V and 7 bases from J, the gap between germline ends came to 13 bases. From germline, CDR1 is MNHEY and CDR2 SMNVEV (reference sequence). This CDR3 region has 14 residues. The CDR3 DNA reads TGTGCCAGCAGTTTGGGAAAATCGGCGAACATTCAGTACTTC. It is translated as CASSLGKSANIQYF.

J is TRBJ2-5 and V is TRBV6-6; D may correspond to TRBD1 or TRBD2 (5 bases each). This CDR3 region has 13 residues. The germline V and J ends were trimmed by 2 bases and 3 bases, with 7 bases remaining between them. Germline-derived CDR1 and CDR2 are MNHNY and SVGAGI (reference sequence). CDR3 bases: TGTGCCAGCAGTTACGAGGGGAAAGAGACCCAGTACTTC. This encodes CASSYEGKETQYF.

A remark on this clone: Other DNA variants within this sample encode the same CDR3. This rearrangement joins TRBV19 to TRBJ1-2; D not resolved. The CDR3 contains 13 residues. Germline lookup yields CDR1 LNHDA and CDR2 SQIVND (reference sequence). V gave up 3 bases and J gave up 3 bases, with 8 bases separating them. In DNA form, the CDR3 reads TGTGCCAGTAGTATCGGCAGTTACTATGGCTACACCTTC. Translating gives CASSIGSYYGYTF.

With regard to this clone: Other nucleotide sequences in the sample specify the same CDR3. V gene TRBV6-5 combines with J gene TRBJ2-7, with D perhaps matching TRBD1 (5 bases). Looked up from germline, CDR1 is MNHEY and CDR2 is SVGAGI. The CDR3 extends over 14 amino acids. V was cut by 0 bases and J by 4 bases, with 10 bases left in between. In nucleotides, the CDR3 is TGTGCCAGCAGTTACTCCTCGCAGGGATACGAGCAGTACTTC. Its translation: CASSYSSQGYEQYF.

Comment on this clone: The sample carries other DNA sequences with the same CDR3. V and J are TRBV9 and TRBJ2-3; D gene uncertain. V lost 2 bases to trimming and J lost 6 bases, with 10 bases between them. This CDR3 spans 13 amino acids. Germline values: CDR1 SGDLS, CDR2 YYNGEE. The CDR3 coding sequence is TGTGCCAGCAGCGTGGTATCCGGCGATACGCAGTATTTT. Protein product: CASSVVSGDTQYF.

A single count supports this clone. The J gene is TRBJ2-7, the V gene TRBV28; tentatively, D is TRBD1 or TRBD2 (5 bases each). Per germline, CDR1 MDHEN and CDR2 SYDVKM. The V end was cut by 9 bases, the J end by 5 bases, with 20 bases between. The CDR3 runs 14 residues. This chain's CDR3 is CASSPGAGRDEQYF. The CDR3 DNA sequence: TGTGCCAGTAGTCCCGGGGCAGGGCGCGACGAGCAGTACTTC.

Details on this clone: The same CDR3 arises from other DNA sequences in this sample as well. Written as DNA, the CDR3 is TGTGCCAGCAGCATCGGGACTAGCAACTACGAGCAGTACTTC. Translating it yields CASSIGTSNYEQYF. This chain connects TRBV5-6 to TRBJ2-7; 9 positions match TRBD2. Per germline, CDR1 SGHDT and CDR2 YYEEEE. Unmatched junction bases numbered 5, after V lost 4 bases and J lost 3 bases. CDR3 length: 14 amino acids.

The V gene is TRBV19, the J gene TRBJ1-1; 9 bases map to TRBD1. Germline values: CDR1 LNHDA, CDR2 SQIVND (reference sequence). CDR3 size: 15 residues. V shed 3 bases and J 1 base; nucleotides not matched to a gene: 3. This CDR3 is CASSMDRGANTEAFF. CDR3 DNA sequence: TGTGCCAGTAGTATGGACAGGGGCGCGAACACTGAAGCTTTCTTT.

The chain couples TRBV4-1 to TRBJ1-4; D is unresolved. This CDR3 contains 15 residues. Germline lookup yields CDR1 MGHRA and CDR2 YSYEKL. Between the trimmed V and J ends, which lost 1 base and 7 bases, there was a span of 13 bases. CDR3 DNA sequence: TGCGCCAGCAGCCAAGTCTTTGGGCGGGGTGAAAAACTGTTTTTT. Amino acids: CASSQVFGRGEKLFF.

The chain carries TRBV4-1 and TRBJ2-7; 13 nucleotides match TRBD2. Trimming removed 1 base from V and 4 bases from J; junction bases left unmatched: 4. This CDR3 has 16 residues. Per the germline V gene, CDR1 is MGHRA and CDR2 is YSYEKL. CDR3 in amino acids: CASSQVTTSGRYEQYF. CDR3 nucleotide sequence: TGCGCCAGCAGCCAAGTTACGACTAGCGGGAGGTACGAGCAGTACTTC.